This TCR beta chain appears in the sequencing data of a study of HIV-infected children after antiretroviral therapy interruption. Stated treatment: PENTA 11 planned treatment interruption arm or continuous ART arm. Germline values: CDR1 MGHRA, CDR2 YSYEKL. The CDR3 length is 16 residues. This clonotype showed up many times. Mismatch with germline at one junction end may stem from a read error. Unique molecular identifiers were included in an RNA-based 3' RACE TCR library. Using its own MiXCR run on the 3' RACE reads, TCRdb lists one record per CDR3 protein. The sample holds 30,000 to 50,000 distinct CDR3 sequences; 5% to 8% are singletons and the top ten take just under 1%.

The chain has TRBV4-1 and TRBJ2-3, with unresolved D. This TCR came from a pool of human donors with HIV. Sequencing was performed on CD45RA+ CD4+ T cells from PBMCs, pooled from several time points, taken from a donor given antiretroviral therapy, either interrupted or continuous. Noted subset: naive CD4+ CD45RA+ CD45RO- T cells. CDR3 in DNA: TGTGCCAGCAGCCAAGAAAAGGCAGTTAGTGCAGAAACGCTGTATTTT. Translated, it gives CASSQEKAVSAETLYF.